What follows is one TCR beta chain and its context. Its antigen target is currently unknown. No base quality information exists; no much larger clone differs at one position. In total, fewer than 750 healthy bone marrow donors made up the cohort. All cohort members were sampled while nominally healthy, although unrecorded immune exposures were likely present. The donor was CMV seronegative and was included in the group of under 450 seronegative cohort members. A peripheral blood sample was collected from each donor, and TCR beta sequencing was performed on peripheral blood mononuclear cells. Genomic DNA was extracted from the blood cell samples with the Qiagen DNeasy Blood Extraction Kit. The library was built by means of the immunoSEQ multiplex PCR assay. The multiplex PCR relied on a mix of 60 forward primers for TCR Vbeta segments and 13 reverse primers for TCR Jbeta segments. The CDR3 region of rearranged TCR beta genes was amplified from genomic DNA by a multiplex PCR assay. The Illumina HiSeq System was used to sequence the amplified TCR beta libraries as 87-base-pair reads. In the authors' own workflow: Across the roughly 670 repertoires, a later analysis counted approximately 75 million unique TCR beta chains, roughly 11 million of which were shared by at least two donors. A nearest-neighbor algorithm error-corrected the raw reads and collapsed the reads into unique sequences, merging closely related sequences to remove PCR and sequencing errors. To assign V, D and J gene segments, CDR3 sequences were aligned to IMGT reference sequences. For a sequence to be retained, at least a six-nucleotide match to both a V gene segment and a J gene segment was required. A rearrangement counted as productive if the CDR3 had no stop codons and remained in frame with V and J, and every other rearrangement counted as non-productive. CDR3 was defined according to IMGT convention as the region running from the second conserved V-encoded cysteine to the conserved J-encoded phenylalanine. In an earlier analysis of approximately 500 of the donors, sequences lacking an unambiguous match to a single V gene segment were excluded. An earlier analysis of about 590 of the donors classified V segments as functional when productive rearrangements were above 56.7% and as segregating when the standard deviation between donors was above 5%. A statistical classification framework was built for diagnosing cytomegalovirus status from the catalog of TCR beta chain sequences. In a later analysis, TCR nucleotide sequences were compared against IMGT/GENE-DB human TR gene sequences so that V and J genes could be assigned. In a later analysis, CDR3 sequences and most-parsimonious VDJ recombination scenarios were assigned using the TCRdist pipeline. In a later analysis, each TCR beta chain was defined by its CDR3 amino acid sequence together with its V-gene family, and reads without a unique V-gene family were excluded. As a way to deal with suspected cross-contamination and a sequencing artifact, a later analysis dropped 450 to 600 nucleotide sequences that were highly shared and had low generation probability. In a later analysis, a clonal expansion index was calculated for each public chain from normalized within-repertoire ranks of inferred template counts. A later analysis computed generation probabilities with a VDJ recombination model fitted to out-of-frame rearrangements, and checked the results against IGoR. In a later analysis, TCR-TCR, TCR-HLA and TCR-CMV co-occurrence was scored with hypergeometric tests, and a repertoire-size bias correction was applied to TCR pairs. A later analysis estimated false discovery rates by permuting HLA or CMV assignments 20 times. In a later analysis, co-occurring TCRs were grouped with DBSCAN, and TCRdist sequence similarity was added when clustering was performed within HLA-allele-positive subsets. For co-occurrence clustering, repertoires with fewer than 30,000 or more than 120,000 public chains were excluded, along with about five repertoires with anomalous nucleotide sharing. TCRdb carries this immuneACCESS record with in-frame sequences only. Its versions omit some clonotypes, under half of them owing to an unresolved V gene in the studies checked, with the rest unexplained. V, J and clone size are taken as reported in that table, and D and trimming were inferred from the DNA itself. Counted in this sample were 85,000 to 130,000 clones; roughly four fifths of them appeared once. 1.6% of the sample is held by the ten biggest clonotypes.

The data were obtained in a study of cytomegalovirus exposure and HLA in healthy donors (dated by TCRdb to between 2016 and 2019). The study in broad terms: According to an earlier analysis of a few hundred of the donors, about 179 million T cells yielded some 120 million unique TCR beta sequences and approximately 300 Gb of sequence data. Using immunosequencing, the study profiled T cell repertoires from about 610 subjects and related those repertoires to cytomegalovirus serostatus. The number of donors typed differed by locus, with 629-630 for A, B, C, DRB1 and DQB1, 522 for DQA1, approximately 580 for DPA1, and some 470 for DPB1. The study aimed to test whether signatures of past pathogen exposure could be identified by cataloging public T cell receptors. Among some 410 genotyped donors of the cohort, an average of approximately 240,000 unique TCR beta nucleotide sequences was sequenced per donor, of which 15% to 20% were non-productive. An earlier analysis of 587 of the donors used high-throughput TCR beta sequencing to judge whether each TCR beta V gene segment behaved as functional or pseudogenic. All discovery cohort repertoires had been generated on a single sequencing platform. High-throughput TCR immunosequencing, statistical association of individual TCRs with disease status, and machine learning were combined to predict cytomegalovirus infection status. Along with the roughly 670-subject first cohort, a separate validation cohort of 120 different subjects was used. Several DR-DQ haplotypes were treated as single units for association and clustering because of strong linkage in the cohort. An early release covering about 600 HLA-typed donors comprised 300 to 350 gigabases of sequencing data and around 80 million unique TCR sequences. Donor age, sex, ethnicity and CMV serostatus were compiled together with the repertoire data. Of the approximately 400 genotyped donors, roughly 80% fell in the genetic ancestry cluster associated with self-reported Caucasian donors. A later genetic analysis used genome-wide SNP genotypes for about 60% of the roughly 670 donors, treating that subset as a discovery cohort. HLA typing included class I and class II loci at four-digit resolution. A later analysis re-analyzed previously published TCR beta repertoires from approximately 670 donors and added high-resolution HLA genotyping to study TCR occurrence patterns. In the later analysis, no new phenotypic data were used to find candidate immune exposures; instead, reliance was placed on TCR beta sequences and their occurrence across donors.

At the junction V is shortened by 3 bases and J by 4 bases; bases outside the gene matches: 4. The CDR3 runs 14 residues from the cysteine to the phenylalanine. Only the CDR3 portion is preserved as DNA: 42 bases, with reading frame beginning at the first base. The germline V gene gives CDR1 as MDHEN and CDR2 as SYDVKM. Broad study findings and their caveats: According to a later genetic analysis, donors in an Asian-associated ancestry cluster had fewer N-insertions in productive TCRs than the approximately 670-donor mean. In a later analysis, the rate of TCR association differed among HLA loci, with DRB1 alleles having the most associated TCRs and HLA-C alleles having the fewest. Across donors, most TCR sequences were observed very rarely, whereas some public TCRs were present in many individuals. A group of highly shared sequence variants was considered likely to be a technical artifact of the sequencing pipeline. CMV serostatus was the only immune exposure information available for the cohort. Cytomegalovirus status was reported to be diagnosed by the classifier with high specificity and sensitivity in both the original and validation cohorts. Because counts were too low, seventeen rarely observed V segments, including chromosome 9 orphons, were excluded from the earlier analysis of 587 of the donors. Roughly uniform sequencing depth across donors was assumed in presence/absence analyses, although this assumption may not hold. Broadly in line with IMGT annotations, most TCR beta V segments showed up in productive rearrangements about 87% or about 30% of the time in an earlier analysis of around 550 of the donors. Most CMV-associated TCR beta chains appeared to be HLA-restricted in a later analysis, and the HLA associations seemed to be driven largely by CMV exposure. In a later analysis, several top co-occurrence clusters were reported to appear linked to parvovirus B19, influenza, CMV and Epstein-Barr virus. The cohort was sequenced for TCR beta chains only, and without alpha or paired-chain data the features that could be detected were limited. Specific HLA alleles were associated with 15,000 to 20,000 TCR beta sequences at a false discovery rate of 0.05 in a later analysis. A few of the identified cytomegalovirus-associated TCR beta chains were confirmed in vitro to be specific for cytomegalovirus antigens. Because HLA typing was unavailable for some donors at each locus, only the typed subset was used in association tests. It was suggested by the authors that the approach could potentially be generalized to other disease states and immunological phenotypes. Assigning TCR associations to individual alleles was difficult when HLA alleles, especially DR and DQ, strongly co-occurred. Some IMGT-functional V segments, including TRBV6-2 and TRBV6-3, could not be told apart with the 87-base-pair reads, so those segments were excluded. V-gene and J-gene trimming of TCR beta chains was associated with a missense DCLRE1C variant in a later genetic analysis, and the association was replicated in an independent cohort. Correlated functional status among segregating V segments might reflect linkage disequilibrium, but an unknown experimental factor could not be ruled out. In a later analysis, HLA-associated TCR beta chains were found to be more clonally expanded and to have lower generation probabilities than equally common non-associated chains. The study listed approximately 150 TCR beta chains as associated with cytomegalovirus. A further reported finding was that TCR beta sequences accurately predicted the HLA-A and HLA-B alleles for most subjects in the first cohort.

The V gene is TRBV28 and the J gene is TRBJ2-7; TRBD1 fits 9 bases in the junction. Material: PBMCs. The sequence derives from a man aged 45-65 years in good health and CMV-seronegative. In nucleotide form, the sequence is TGTGCCAGCAGTTTCCTGACAGGGGGGTACGAGCAGTACTTC. This yields the protein CASSFLTGGYEQYF. This CDR3, with the reference TRBV28 and TRBJ2-7 proteins standing in past its ends, gives the full variable domain DVKVTQSSRYLVKRTGEKVFLECVQDMDHENMFWYRQDPGLGLRLIYFSYDVKMKEKGDIPEGYSVSREKKERFSLILESASTNQTSMYLCASSFLTGGYEQYFGPGTRLTVT.